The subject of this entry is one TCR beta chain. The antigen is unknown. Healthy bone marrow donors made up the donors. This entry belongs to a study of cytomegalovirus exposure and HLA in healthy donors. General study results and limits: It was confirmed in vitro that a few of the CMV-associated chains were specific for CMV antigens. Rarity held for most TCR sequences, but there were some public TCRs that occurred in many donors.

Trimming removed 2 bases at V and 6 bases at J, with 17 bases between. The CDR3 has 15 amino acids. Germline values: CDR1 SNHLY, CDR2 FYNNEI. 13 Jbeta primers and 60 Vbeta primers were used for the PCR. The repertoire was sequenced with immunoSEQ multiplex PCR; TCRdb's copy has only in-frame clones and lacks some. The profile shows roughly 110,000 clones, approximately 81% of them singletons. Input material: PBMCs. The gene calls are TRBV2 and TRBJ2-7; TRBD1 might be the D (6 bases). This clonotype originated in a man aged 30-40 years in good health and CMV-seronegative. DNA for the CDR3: TGTGCCAGCAGTGAAACGTTACGGGAAGGGGGCGAGCAGTACTTC. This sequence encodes CASSETLREGGEQYF.